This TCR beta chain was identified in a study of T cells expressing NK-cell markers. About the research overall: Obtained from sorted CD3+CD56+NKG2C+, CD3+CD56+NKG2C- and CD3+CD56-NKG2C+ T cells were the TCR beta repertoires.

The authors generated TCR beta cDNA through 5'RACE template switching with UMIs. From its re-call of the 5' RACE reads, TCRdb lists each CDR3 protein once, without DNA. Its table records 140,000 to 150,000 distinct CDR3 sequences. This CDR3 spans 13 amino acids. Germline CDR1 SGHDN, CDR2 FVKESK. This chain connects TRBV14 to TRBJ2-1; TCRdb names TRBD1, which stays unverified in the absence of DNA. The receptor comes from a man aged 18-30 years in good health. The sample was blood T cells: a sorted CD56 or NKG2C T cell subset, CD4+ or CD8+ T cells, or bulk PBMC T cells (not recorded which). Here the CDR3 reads CASSREGGLGQFF.